Sequencing of this TCR beta chain was carried out in a study of cytomegalovirus exposure and HLA in healthy donors. Study-wide points: Reportedly, fewer N-insertions than the approximately 690-donor mean appeared in an Asian-associated ancestry cluster in a later analysis. Later work found that TCR association rates differed between HLA loci; DRB1 had the most and HLA-C the fewest.

This clone was seen a single time. Its antigen is not identified. PCR was performed using 60 Vbeta and 13 Jbeta primers. Libraries were prepared by immunoSEQ multiplex PCR; TCRdb keeps only in-frame clonotypes and omits some of them. The sample consists of tens of thousands of clones, around 84% of them appearing once. Sequenced sample: PBMCs. This receptor was taken from a male donor in good health and CMV-seronegative.

DNA for the CDR3: TGCAGCGTTGAAGTGGGTAGCGGGTCCTACGAGCAGTACTTC. Amino acids: CSVEVGSGSYEQYF. The rearrangement uses TRBV29-1 and TRBJ2-7; 7 bases align to TRBD2. V trimming: 1 base; J trimming: 1 base; junction bases outside the gene matches: 4. The CDR3 runs 14 residues. The germline V gene encodes CDR1 SQVTM and CDR2 ANQGSEA.